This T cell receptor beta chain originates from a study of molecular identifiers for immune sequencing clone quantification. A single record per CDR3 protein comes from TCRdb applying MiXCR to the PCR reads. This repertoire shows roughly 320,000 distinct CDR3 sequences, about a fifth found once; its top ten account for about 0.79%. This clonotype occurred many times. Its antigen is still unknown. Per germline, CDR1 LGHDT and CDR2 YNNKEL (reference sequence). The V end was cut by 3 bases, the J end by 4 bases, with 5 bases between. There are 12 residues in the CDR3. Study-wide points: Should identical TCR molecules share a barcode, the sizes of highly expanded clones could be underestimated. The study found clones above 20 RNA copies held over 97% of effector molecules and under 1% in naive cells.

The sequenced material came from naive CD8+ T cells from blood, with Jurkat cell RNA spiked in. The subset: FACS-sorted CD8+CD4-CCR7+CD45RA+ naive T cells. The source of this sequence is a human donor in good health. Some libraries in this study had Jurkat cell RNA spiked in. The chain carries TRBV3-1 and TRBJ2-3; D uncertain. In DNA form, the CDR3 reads TGTGCCAGCAGCCACTCCGCAGATACGCAGTATTTT. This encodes CASSHSADTQYF.